A single sample gave rise to the 22 T cell receptor beta chains below, sequenced in a study of blood T cell repertoires in COVID-19. Measured with immunoSEQ multiplex PCR; TCRdb has only the in-frame clones, and not every one. This sample has 250,000 to 400,000 clones, with about nine tenths found just once. Sample: peripheral blood. These receptors were obtained from a woman aged 25 to 39 with COVID-19, enrolled during active disease.

The chain couples TRBV20-1 to TRBJ2-7; D might be TRBD1 (6 bases). The CDR3 contains 15 residues. In germline, CDR1 is DFQATT, CDR2 SNEGSKA (reference sequence). Trimming left V 3 bases short and J 6 bases short, with 21 bases between. The CDR3 reads CSASEGRTGRSEQYF. CDR3 nucleotides: TGCAGTGCTAGTGAGGGGAGAACAGGGCGTAGCGAGCAGTACTTC.

The rearrangement links TRBV6-1 to TRBJ2-1; perhaps TRBD2 as D (7 bases). Trimming shortened V by 2 bases and J by 9 bases, and 20 bases separated the two germline ends. CDR1 MNHNS and CDR2 SASEGT come from the germline V gene. CDR3 size: 16 residues. The CDR3 DNA sequence: TGTGCCAGCAGTGAACGGTTTAGTGGGGGGGGCTTTGAGCAGTTCTTC. Amino acids: CASSERFSGGGFEQFF.

V gene TRBV28 combines with J gene TRBJ2-1; maybe TRBD2 (6 bases). This CDR3 contains 13 residues. The V end lost 5 bases, the J end lost 5 bases, and 10 bases lay between the germline ends. Germline V lookup: CDR1 MDHEN, CDR2 SYDVKM. CDR3 loop: CASSRGLHNEQFF. The CDR3, as DNA: TGTGCCAGCAGTCGGGGACTCCACAATGAGCAGTTCTTC.

This clone came up once. DNA for the CDR3: TGTGCCAGCAGCTTCTTGGGGGAGCTGTTTTTT. Translating gives CASSFLGELFF. The V gene is TRBV7-9, the J gene TRBJ2-2; D gene ambiguous. V shed 3 bases and J shed 8 bases, with 4 bases lying between them. CDR3 length: 11 residues. The germline V gene has CDR1 SEHNR and CDR2 FQNEAQ (reference sequence).

This chain connects TRBV9 to TRBJ1-1, with D unresolved. The germline gives CDR1 SGDLS, CDR2 YYNGEE. The CDR3 runs to 13 residues. V was pared by 3 bases and J by 1 base, with 7 bases between. CDR3 DNA: TGTGCCAGCAGCGAGCGGTGGAACACTGAAGCTTTCTTT. This codes for CASSERWNTEAFF.

The chain combines TRBV5-1 with TRBJ2-1, with a weak D call TRBD1 (5 bases). The V end lost 0 bases, the J end lost 4 bases, and 14 bases lay between the germline ends. In germline, CDR1 is SGHRS, CDR2 YFSETQ. CDR3 length: 16 residues. Written as DNA, the CDR3 is TGCGCCAGCAGCTTGGTAGGCGGACAAAGTTACAATGAGCAGTTCTTC. The encoded protein is CASSLVGGQSYNEQFF. The full variable domain, its missing parts supplied by reference TRBV5-1 and TRBJ2-1, is KAGVTQTPRYLIKTRGQQVTLSCSPISGHRSVSWYQQTPGQGLQFLFEYFSETQRNKGNFPGRFSGRQFSNSRSEMNVSTLELGDSALYLCASSLVGGQSYNEQFFGPGTRLTVL.

The chain links TRBV23-1 to TRBJ1-2; perhaps TRBD1 as D (6 bases). TRBV23-1 is annotated as an ORF whose role is uncertain. The CDR3 has 14 residues. V was shortened by 0 bases and J by 7 bases, with 12 bases between the two germline ends. CDR3 coding DNA: TGCGCCAGCAGTCAATCCGCGCAGGGGTTTGGCTACACCTTC. This sequence encodes CASSQSAQGFGYTF.

The chain links TRBV25-1 to TRBJ2-1, with D possibly matching TRBD1 (5 bases). V lost 2 bases and J 7 bases, leaving 15 bases between the germline ends. The CDR3 contains 15 residues. CDR1 is MGHDK, CDR2 SYGVNS, per germline. The CDR3 DNA reads TGTGCCAGCAGTGAACACCGACAGATTAGGAATGAGCAGTTCTTC. This codes for CASSEHRQIRNEQFF.

The chain couples TRBV5-1 to TRBJ1-1; 8 positions agree with TRBD1. The CDR3 totals 14 residues. V was clipped by 4 bases and J by 11 bases; unmatched bases: 13. Germline V gene data show CDR1 as SGHRS and CDR2 as YFSETQ. This CDR3 reads CASSTGQAAWEAFF. In DNA form, the CDR3 reads TGCGCCAGCAGCACGGGACAGGCGGCTTGGGAGGCTTTCTTT.

V usage is TRBV29-1 and J usage is TRBJ1-1; D may be TRBD1 (5 bases). Germline loops: CDR1 SQVTM, CDR2 ANQGSEA. CDR3 length: 9 residues. V lost 6 bases and J 8 bases, leaving 7 bases between the germline ends. CDR3 in DNA: TGCAGCGTGGGGGGGGAAGCTTTCTTT. Its translation: CSVGGEAFF.

This chain joins TRBV10-3 and TRBJ1-6; no clear D. Germline V lookup: CDR1 ENHRY, CDR2 SYGVKD. V lost 6 bases and J 5 bases, leaving 5 bases between the germline ends. There are 12 residues in the CDR3. CDR3 nucleotides: TGTGCCATCAGAGGAGATAATTCACCCCTCCACTTT. This sequence encodes CAIRGDNSPLHF.

The chain recombines TRBV24-1 with TRBJ2-5, with 10 nucleotides matching TRBD1. Germline lookup yields CDR1 KGHDR and CDR2 SFDVKD. This CDR3 spans 16 amino acids. V trimming: 4 bases; J trimming: 1 base; junction bases outside the gene matches: 5. The CDR3, as DNA: TGTGCCACCAGTGACTCCGGGACAGGGGCCCAAGAGACCCAGTACTTC. Its protein is CATSDSGTGAQETQYF.

The gene calls are TRBV27 and TRBJ2-2; D may be TRBD2 (6 bases). Germline V gene sequence: CDR1 MNHEY, CDR2 SMNVEV (reference sequence). The CDR3 is 16 amino acids. The V end lost 5 bases, the J end lost 4 bases, and 17 bases lay between the germline ends. CDR3 amino acids: CASSPTHGEATGELFF. The CDR3 DNA follows: TGTGCCAGCAGTCCTACTCACGGGGAGGCCACCGGGGAGCTGTTTTTT.

The V call is TRBV6-5, the J call TRBJ1-1, with TRBD1 identical over 7 bases. J lost 2 bases, V lost 5 bases, and 5 bases had no gene match. The germline V gene has CDR1 MNHEY and CDR2 SVGAGI. The CDR3 has 14 residues. The CDR3 DNA follows: TGTGCCAGCAGTCGCGGGACAGACAACACTGAAGCTTTCTTT. It codes for CASSRGTDNTEAFF.

This sequence joins TRBV7-2 and TRBJ1-3, with a tentative D call TRBD1 (5 bases). This CDR3 region has 19 residues. The V end was cut by 2 bases, the J end by 0 bases, with 20 bases between. The germline CDR1 and CDR2 sequences are SGHTA and FQGNSA. Here the CDR3 reads CASSLFWMPGETSGNTIYF. CDR3 DNA: TGTGCCAGCAGCTTATTTTGGATGCCGGGGGAGACCTCTGGAAACACCATATATTTT. The full variable domain, with the rest looked up from reference TRBV7-2 and TRBJ1-3, is GAGVSQSPSNKVTEKGKDVELRCDPISGHTALYWYRQSLGQGLEFLIYFQGNSAPDKSGLPSDRFSAERTGGSVSTLTIQRTQQEDSAVYLCASSLFWMPGETSGNTIYFGEGSWLTVV.

The rearrangement joins TRBV5-1 to TRBJ1-2; D is perhaps TRBD1 (5 bases). Trimming stripped 2 bases from V and 5 bases from J, with 10 bases between. Germline V gives CDR1 SGHRS, CDR2 YFSETQ. The CDR3 has 13 amino acids. CDR3 coding DNA: TGCGCCAGCAGCTTCACGGGGGAATATGGCTACACCTTC. Protein: CASSFTGEYGYTF.

The genes are TRBV5-5 and TRBJ1-6, with 9 bases identical to TRBD1. J lost 9 bases, V lost 0 bases, and 7 bases had no gene match. This CDR3 comprises 16 residues. Germline CDR1 and CDR2: SGHKS and YYEKEE (reference sequence). This CDR3 reads CASSLGTGQGISPLHF. The CDR3 DNA follows: TGTGCCAGCAGCTTGGGGACGGGACAGGGTATTTCACCCCTCCACTTT.

In nucleotides, the CDR3 is TGTGCCAGCAGCGAGGGACTGAGTTACAATGAGCAGTTCTTC. Translation: CASSEGLSYNEQFF. This chain uses TRBV2 with TRBJ2-1; D is possibly TRBD2 (6 bases). CDR1 SNHLY and CDR2 FYNNEI come from the germline V gene. This CDR3 region has 14 residues. Trimming took 6 bases from V and 4 from J, leaving 13 bases between them.

The V and J genes are TRBV9 and TRBJ1-2, with 7 bases matching TRBD1. CDR3 length: 14 amino acids. Trimming removed 3 bases from V and 5 bases from J; junction bases left unmatched: 7. Germline CDR1 SGDLS, CDR2 YYNGEE. The CDR3 nucleotides read TGTGCCAGCAGCGGACCGGGACAGTCATATGGCTACACCTTC. Amino acids: CASSGPGQSYGYTF.

CDR3 in amino acids: CAIIMTGGEPQHF. The CDR3 region has the DNA TGTGCCATCATTATGACAGGGGGGGAGCCCCAGCATTTT. The chain is built from TRBV10-3 and TRBJ1-5; the match to TRBD1 covers 9 bases. J was trimmed by 8 bases and V by 7 bases; bases with no gene match: 6. The germline CDR1 and CDR2 sequences are ENHRY and SYGVKD. The CDR3 totals 13 residues.

The V and J genes are TRBV9 and TRBJ2-3; D possibly corresponds to TRBD2 (6 bases). The CDR3 loop spans 15 amino acids. The germline CDR1 and CDR2 sequences are SGDLS and YYNGEE. Trimming took 4 bases from V and 0 from J, leaving 12 bases between them. The CDR3 sequence: CASSFGGTSTDTQYF. CDR3 DNA sequence: TGTGCCAGCAGCTTCGGGGGAACTAGCACAGATACGCAGTATTTT.

The chain combines TRBV7-2 with TRBJ1-5, with D tentatively TRBD1 (5 bases). The V end was cut by 5 bases, the J end by 3 bases, with 14 bases between. Germline lookup yields CDR1 SGHTA and CDR2 FQGNSA. This CDR3 region has 15 residues. In DNA, the CDR3 is TGTGCCAGCAGCCCGGGACTAAATATCAATCAGCCCCAGCATTTT. Translating it yields CASSPGLNINQPQHF.